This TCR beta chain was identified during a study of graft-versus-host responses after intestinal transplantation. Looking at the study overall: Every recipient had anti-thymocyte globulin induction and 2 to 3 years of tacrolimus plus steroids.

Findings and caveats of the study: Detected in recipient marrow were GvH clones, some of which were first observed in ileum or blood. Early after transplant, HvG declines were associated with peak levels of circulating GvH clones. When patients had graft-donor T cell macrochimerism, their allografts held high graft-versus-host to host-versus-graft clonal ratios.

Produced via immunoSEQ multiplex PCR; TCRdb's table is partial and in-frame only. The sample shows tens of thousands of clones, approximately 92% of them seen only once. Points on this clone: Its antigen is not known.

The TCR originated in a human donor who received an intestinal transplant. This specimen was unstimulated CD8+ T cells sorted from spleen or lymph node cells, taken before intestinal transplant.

CDR3 loop: CASSVGNEQFF. The CDR3 DNA follows: TGCGCCAGCAGCGTCGGGAATGAGCAGTTCTTC. The chain is built from TRBV4-1 and TRBJ2-1; D ambiguous. This CDR3 is built from 11 residues. CDR1 is MGHRA and CDR2 is YSYEKL in the germline V gene. V was clipped by 5 bases and J by 7 bases, with 6 bases between them.